Here is one TCR beta chain with its context. No antigen is known for it. Findings and caveats of the study: In terms of TCR gene usage, tumor memory CD4+ T cells clustered together with blood and lymph node memory CD4+ cells, as well as with lymph node naive CD4+ cells. Greatest tumor Treg TCR overlap was with tumor naive CD4+ cells.

TCRdb reanalysed the 5' RACE reads using MiXCR and keeps one entry per CDR3 protein. The sample records roughly 40,000 distinct CDR3 sequences, 29% being singletons. The specimen was memory CD4+ T cells sorted from a lymph node. Stated subset: memory CD4+ T cells, CD4+CD45RO+CD25-. The source of this sequence is a female donor with breast cancer.

The DNA of the CDR3 is TGCGCCAGCAAGTTAGACACGGATCAGCCCCAGCATTTT. The encoded protein is CASKLDTDQPQHF. The genes are TRBV5-1 and TRBJ1-5; D gene ambiguous. The germline gives CDR1 SGHRS, CDR2 YFSETQ. This CDR3 spans 13 amino acids. V was shortened by 6 bases and J by 5 bases, with 12 bases between the two germline ends. The full variable domain, its missing parts supplied by reference TRBV5-1 and TRBJ1-5, is KAGVTQTPRYLIKTRGQQVTLSCSPISGHRSVSWYQQTPGQGLQFLFEYFSETQRNKGNFPGRFSGRQFSNSRSEMNVSTLELGDSALYLCASKLDTDQPQHFGDGTRLSIL.